This is a list of T cell receptor beta chains from one sample in a study of blood T cell repertoires in COVID-19. Data came from immunoSEQ multiplex PCR; TCRdb stores just in-frame clones and leaves some out. The data show 300,000 or so clones, roughly 90% seen once. The specimen was PBMCs or T cells enriched from blood (not recorded which). Receptors originate from a woman in her twenties or thirties who had recovered from COVID-19. The CDR3 runs from the conserved cysteine through the conserved F or W. The order of the fields is J gene, V gene, D gene, CDR3 protein. D genes are given only for firm matches.

J: TRBJ1-1; V: TRBV18; D: .; CDR3: CASSPVANTEAFF
J: TRBJ2-3; V: TRBV28; D: TRBD2; CDR3: CASSLLFSGSGDTQYF
J: TRBJ2-1; V: TRBV19; D: TRBD2; CDR3: CASSIDLSGSYNEQFF
J: TRBJ2-2; V: TRBV28; D: TRBD1; CDR3: CATELGTGYTGELFF
J: TRBJ2-1; V: TRBV7-8; D: .; CDR3: CASKEEVSLYNEQFF
J: TRBJ1-3; V: TRBV19; D: .; CDR3: CASSPGHFSSGNTIYF
J: TRBJ2-7; V: TRBV18; D: .; CDR3: CASSPPGLPYEQYF
J: TRBJ2-7; V: TRBV9; D: TRBD2; CDR3: CASSAATGGDTLYEQYF
J: TRBJ1-4; V: TRBV30; D: .; CDR3: CAGLQGIWFF
J: TRBJ1-5; V: TRBV19; D: .; CDR3: CASSIPGGMGNQPQHF
J: TRBJ2-3; V: TRBV28; D: TRBD1; CDR3: CASSPGQNTDTQYF
J: TRBJ2-7; V: TRBV2; D: .; CDR3: CVSRRDSQGEQYF
J: TRBJ1-5; V: TRBV28; D: TRBD1; CDR3: CASMPGQRSNQPQHF
J: TRBJ1-3; V: TRBV6-5; D: TRBD1; CDR3: CASSRTGYGNTIYF
J: TRBJ1-2; V: TRBV3-1/TRBV3-2; D: TRBD1; CDR3: CASSREGGSSNYGYTF
J: TRBJ2-3; V: TRBV10-2; D: TRBD2; CDR3: CASNPSGSSDTQYF
J: TRBJ2-2; V: TRBV7-8; D: TRBD1; CDR3: CASSLTRGLYTGELFF
J: TRBJ1-2; V: TRBV29-1; D: TRBD1; CDR3: CSVGAGGYGYTF
J: TRBJ2-1; V: TRBV15; D: .; CDR3: CATSPGSNEQFF
J: TRBJ1-2; V: TRBV7-2; D: TRBD1; CDR3: CASSKWTGGRDGYTF
J: TRBJ1-2; V: TRBV6-5; D: .; CDR3: CASSNRYGYTF
J: TRBJ1-1; V: TRBV9; D: .; CDR3: CASSVSADSEAFF
J: TRBJ1-4; V: TRBV6-5; D: .; CDR3: CATTRARGEKLFF
J: TRBJ1-5; V: TRBV7-2; D: .; CDR3: CASSPQEGPQPQHF